These 12 T cell receptor beta chains share one sample of origin, sequenced in a study of regulatory T cells in long-lasting Graves disease. Time point reported: persistent/refractory GD, antithyroid drugs over 5 years with positive TRAb. Extracted RNA from PBMCs served as the source of the TCR library. Construction of TCR beta libraries relied on iRepertoire HTBI primers and on Arm-PCR targeting CDR3 regions. TCRdb reprocessed the multiplex PCR reads with MiXCR, giving one entry per CDR3 protein. The data contain about 290,000 distinct CDR3 sequences, roughly 21% of them singletons. This sample comprised peripheral blood mononuclear cells (PBMCs), obtained when the disease was refractory, from a patient treated with antithyroid drugs. Receptors were obtained from a female donor with Graves disease.

The rearrangement uses TRBV10-1 and TRBJ2-2; tentatively, D is TRBD1 (6 bases). This CDR3 spans 13 amino acids. V gave up 10 bases and J gave up 8 bases, with 17 bases separating them. CDR1 and CDR2 from the germline V gene are WNHNN and SYGVQD (reference sequence). This CDR3 reads CANKDRLGGELFF. The CDR3 DNA reads TGCGCCAACAAAGACAGGCTAGGTGGGGAGCTGTTTTTT.

There are many counts of this clonotype. The chain carries TRBV3-1 and TRBJ2-5, with a possible D match to TRBD2 (5 bases). V was pared by 4 bases and J by 3 bases, with 12 bases between. This CDR3 comprises 14 residues. The germline CDR1 and CDR2 sequences are LGHDT and YNNKEL (reference sequence). The DNA of the CDR3 is TGTGCCAGCAGCCCGCGTGGGAGAGAAGAGACCCAGTACTTC. As protein: CASSPRGREETQYF.

This clonotype was seen repeatedly, ten times or more. The chain has TRBV2 and TRBJ1-5; D is ambiguous. Germline V lookup: CDR1 SNHLY, CDR2 FYNNEI. V was shortened by 1 base and J by 2 bases, with 9 bases between the two germline ends. The CDR3 totals 15 residues. CDR3 nucleotides: TGTGCCAGCAGTGAAGGGGGTTCGGGCAATCAGCCCCAGCATTTT. Protein: CASSEGGSGNQPQHF.

The chain links TRBV20-1 to TRBJ2-7; the match to TRBD2 covers 9 bases. The CDR3 totals 15 residues. Losses at the gene ends were 7 bases for V and 0 bases for J; bases not matched to a gene: 10. Germline CDR1 and CDR2: DFQATT and SNEGSKA (reference sequence). The CDR3 DNA is TGCAGTGTCCACCCGGGACTAGCCTTCTCCTACGAGCAGTACTTC. It yields the protein CSVHPGLAFSYEQYF.

The J gene is TRBJ2-2, the V gene TRBV28; TRBD1 agrees at 8 bases. The CDR3 runs 16 residues. The V and J ends lost 0 bases and 6 bases, in that order; junction bases with no gene match: 6. Germline V gene data show CDR1 as MDHEN and CDR2 as SYDVKM. CDR3 nucleotides: TGTGCCAGCAGTTTATGGCAGGGGGCGTCTCCCGGGGAGCTGTTTTTT. This sequence encodes CASSLWQGASPGELFF.

This clonotype was counted many times. The chain couples TRBV30 to TRBJ1-1, with TRBD1 as a possible D gene (5 bases). The CDR3 contains 15 residues. Germline assignment: CDR1 GTSNPN and CDR2 SVGIG (reference sequence). Trimming stripped 0 bases from V and 3 bases from J, with 14 bases between. The CDR3 is CAWSVPRGEDTEAFF. The CDR3 DNA reads TGTGCCTGGAGTGTACCGCGGGGCGAGGACACTGAAGCTTTCTTT.

The gene calls are TRBV9 and TRBJ1-5, with D unresolved. Germline V gene sequence: CDR1 SGDLS, CDR2 YYNGEE. This CDR3 contains 18 residues. Trimming shortened V by 0 bases and J by 0 bases, and 16 bases separated the two germline ends. The CDR3 sequence is CASSVVLWAPDSNQPQHF. CDR3 in DNA: TGTGCCAGCAGCGTAGTTTTGTGGGCCCCAGATAGCAATCAGCCCCAGCATTTT. Drawing the rest from reference TRBV9 and TRBJ1-5, the complete variable domain is DSGVTQTPKHLITATGQRVTLRCSPRSGDLSVYWYQQSLDQGLQFLIQYYNGEERAKGNILERFSAQQFPDLHSELNLSSLELGDSALYFCASSVVLWAPDSNQPQHFGDGTRLSIL.

The J gene is TRBJ2-2, the V gene TRBV28; D perhaps matches TRBD1 (5 bases). V was cut by 3 bases and J by 4 bases, with 12 bases left in between. The germline V gene encodes CDR1 MDHEN and CDR2 SYDVKM. The CDR3 is 15 amino acids. In DNA, the CDR3 is TGTGCCAGCAGTTTTGGCAGTCAGGGCACCGGGGAGCTGTTTTTT. This sequence encodes CASSFGSQGTGELFF.

There are a few counts of this clonotype. DNA of the CDR3: TGTGCCACCGACACAGGGCAGAACACTGAAGCTTTCTTT. Its translation: CATDTGQNTEAFF. The chain couples TRBV19 to TRBJ1-1; weak D call: TRBD1 (6 bases). The CDR3 spans 13 residues. The germline V and J ends were trimmed by 10 bases and 1 base, with 13 bases remaining between them. CDR1 is LNHDA and CDR2 is SQIVND in the germline V gene (reference sequence).

This clonotype has a handful of counts. The chain has TRBV20-1 and TRBJ1-5; D may be TRBD1 (6 bases). The CDR3 contains 15 residues. V dropped 4 bases and J dropped 5 bases, with 18 bases sitting between them. Germline V gives CDR1 DFQATT, CDR2 SNEGSKA (reference sequence). CDR3 loop: CSAKKSGALDQPQHF. CDR3 nucleotides: TGCAGTGCTAAAAAATCAGGGGCTCTGGATCAGCCCCAGCATTTT.

Remarks on this clonotype: The DNA is left out, because the CDR3 cannot be placed on it with certainty; the CDR3 is given as TCRdb lists it. The rearrangement joins TRBV5-6 to TRBJ1-2; TRBD1 is the table's D call, not checked against the DNA. Germline assignment: CDR1 SGHDT and CDR2 YYEEEE. Both ends counted, the CDR3 spans 20 residues. CDR3 residues: CASSFYICSAVDSLAYGYTF.

This clonotype was seen many times. At one end the junction does not follow the germline gene, possibly because of a read error. The chain uses TRBV28 and TRBJ1-4; D ambiguous. CDR1 and CDR2 from the germline V gene are MDHEN and SYDVKM. This CDR3 is built from 15 residues. The CDR3 spells CASSPGGRSNEKLFF. CDR3 in DNA: TGTGCCAGCAGTCCAGGAGGCAGGAGTAATGAAAAGCTGTTTTTT.